The clone carrying this T cell receptor (beta chain) was recorded at least ten times. The antigen is unknown. The data derive from a study of T cells in Graves' hyperthyroidism and ophthalmopathy. Study details: Before treatment of any kind, peripheral blood was taken at initial diagnosis. General study points: Blood samples included most of the expanded thyroid clonotypes exceeding 0.001.

Ophthalmopathy patients showed a Clinical Activity Score of at least 3, NOSPECS grade of at least 4 and duration under 3 months. On the basis of clinical symptoms, serum thyroxine and TRAb, thyroid ultrasound and orbital computed tomography, diagnoses were made. This CDR3 is 13 amino acids long. Trimming removed 5 bases at V and 0 bases at J, with 7 bases between. Per germline, CDR1 MDHEN and CDR2 SYDVKM. Amplified TCR beta CDR3 regions derived from RNA transcripts. HTBI primers were employed in a first-round RT-PCR of the TCR CDR3. Each CDR3 protein is one row after TCRdb ran MiXCR on the multiplex PCR reads. The data hold 490,000 or so distinct CDR3 sequences, with around a fifth observed a single time.

The sample was blood. The clonotype comes from a woman aged 70-85 years with Graves' ophthalmopathy. The chain links TRBV28 to TRBJ2-5; D gene uncertain. The CDR3 nucleotides read TGTGCCAGCAGTCTCGGAAACCAAGAGACCCAGTACTTC. Its translation: CASSLGNQETQYF.